Listed below are T cell receptor beta chains from one sample, sequenced in a study of esophageal squamous cell carcinoma under preoperative chemotherapy. TCRdb re-called the PCR reads with MiXCR, one entry per CDR3 protein. The sample has about 30,000 distinct CDR3 sequences; under 60% are singletons. This material was acquired from a patient given preoperative chemotherapy. Source of these receptors: a human donor with esophageal squamous cell carcinoma. The donor label of this sample is uncertain. Each CDR3 is given with its conserved first and last residue. A D gene is named only where the DNA matches it firmly. Size is omitted from some rows. Given values are once, few, many or a class for expanded clones.

abundance	v_gene	d_gene	j_gene	CDR3aa	CDR3nt
.	TRBV7-2	.	TRBJ2-5	CASSLVGRETQYF	TGTGCCAGCAGCTTAGTAGGGAGGGAGACCCAGTACTTC
few	TRBV7-9	TRBD2	TRBJ2-3	CASTRTGTSETDTQYF	TGTGCCAGCACCCGAACCGGGACTAGCGAAACAGATACGCAGTATTTT
few	TRBV12-3/TRBV12-4	TRBD2	TRBJ2-5	CASSSKGTNNEQYF	TGTGCCAGCAGTAGCAAGGGGACTAACAATGAGCAGTACTTC
.	TRBV12-3/TRBV12-4	TRBD2	TRBJ2-1	CASSPGTSETNEQFF	TGTGCCAGCAGTCCCGGGACTAGCGAGACCAATGAGCAGTTCTTC
few	TRBV20-1	.	TRBJ2-3	CSAEIGTDTQYF	TGCAGTGCTGAAATAGGCACAGATACGCAGTATTTT
.	TRBV7-2	.	TRBJ2-3	CASSNTTALWATNMQYF	TGTGCCAGCAGCAATACGACAGCGCTGTGGGCCACAAATATGCAGTATTTC
many	TRBV10-2	.	TRBJ2-1	CASGSGFEQFF	TGCGCCAGCGGGAGCGGGTTCGAGCAGTTCTTC
.	TRBV5-1	.	TRBJ1-2	CASSLGRNYGYTF	TGCGCCAGCAGCTTGGGGAGAAACTATGGCTACACCTTC
.	TRBV7-2	TRBD2	TRBJ2-3	CASSRRAGGWGENTQYF	TGTGCCAGCAGCCGCCGAGCGGGGGGATGGGGCGAAAATACGCAGTATTTT
few	TRBV19	.	TRBJ2-3	CASTPNSQSTDTQYF	TGTGCCAGTACCCCCAACAGCCAAAGCACAGATACGCAGTATTTT
large	TRBV7-2	.	TRBJ2-1	CASSLAGLISYNEQFF	TGTGCCAGCAGCTTAGCCGGACTTATCTCCTACAATGAGCAGTTCTTC
.	TRBV7-8	TRBD1	TRBJ2-7	CASSPGQGIGEQYF	TGTGCCAGCAGCCCTGGACAGGGAATTGGGGAGCAGTACTTC
.	TRBV11-3	.	TRBJ2-7	CASSLRTTYEQYF	TGTGCCAGCAGCTTACGGACAACCTACGAGCAGTACTTC
once	TRBV5-1	TRBD1	TRBJ2-1	CASSSRPGTGPVEQFF	TGCGCCAGCAGCTCCCGTCCCGGGACAGGGCCGGTTGAGCAGTTCTTC
.	TRBV7-2	.	TRBJ2-5	CAGSRGLDQETQYF	TGTGCGGGCAGCCGGGGACTTGACCAAGAGACCCAGTACTTC
few	TRBV28	.	TRBJ2-3	CASSSMGGLGHTDTQYF	TGTGCCAGCAGTTCGATGGGGGGTCTCGGACACACAGATACGCAGTATTTT
many	TRBV6-1	.	TRBJ2-1	CASSQPIPQFF	TGTGCCAGCAGCCAGCCTATACCGCAGTTCTTC
.	TRBV7-2	.	TRBJ2-5	CASSTGSSSAETQYF	TGTGCCAGCAGCACCGGGAGTAGCTCGGCAGAGACCCAGTATTTC
medium-sized	TRBV6-5	TRBD2	TRBJ2-2	CASRIGGTSGRDAGRIGELFF	TGTGCCAGCAGAATCGGGGGGACTAGCGGGAGGGACGCGGGGAGGATCGGGGAGCTGTTTTTT
.	TRBV6-1	TRBD2	TRBJ2-7	CASSVNTLAEIPYEQYF	TGTGCCAGCAGCGTGAATACCCTAGCGGAAATCCCCTACGAGCAGTACTTC
.	TRBV4-2	TRBD2	TRBJ2-7	CASSQNRAGWGEQYF	TGTGCCAGCAGCCAAAATCGAGCGGGATGGGGCGAGCAGTACTTC
.	TRBV7-8	.	TRBJ2-5	CASSLASGAETQSF	TGTGCCAGCAGCTTAGCTTCTGGGGCCGAGACCCAGTCCTTC
.	TRBV5-4	.	TRBJ1-6	CASSQRQGSDSPLHF	TGTGCCAGCAGCCAACGTCAAGGTTCAGATTCACCCCTCCACTTT
medium-sized	TRBV7-2	.	TRBJ2-7	CASARGRLGSEQYF	TGTGCCAGTGCGCGTGGACGGCTGGGGAGCGAGCAGTACTTC
few	TRBV7-2	TRBD2	TRBJ2-1	CASSSNPGGEGFF	TGTGCCAGCAGCTCGAACCCGGGGGGGGAGGGGTTTTTC
large	TRBV7-8	.	TRBJ2-5	CASSPVVVLSYGETQYF	TGTGCCAGCAGCCCGGTGGTGGTACTCTCATATGGAGAGACCCAGTACTTC
.	TRBV7-9	.	TRBJ2-4	CAIRGSELTDTQYF	TGTGCCATCAGGGGTTCGGAACTCACAGATACTCAGTACTTC
.	TRBV7-2	.	TRBJ2-3	CASSPEGLGGRRETQYF	TGTGCCAGCAGTCCTGAAGGGCTAGGGGGGCGCCGGGAGACGCAGTATTTT
.	TRBV5-4	.	TRBJ1-2	CASSSPLDDFSGYTF	TGTGCCAGCAGCTCCCCCTTAGACGACTTCTCGGGCTACACCTTC
.	TRBV6-1	.	TRBJ2-5	CASRAGGPIYNEQYF	TGTGCCAGCAGAGCCGGGGGACCAATTTACAATGAGCAGTACTTC
.	TRBV28	.	TRBJ2-1	CASGGGFF	TGTGCCAGCGGGGGCGGGTTCTTC
few	TRBV4-1	.	TRBJ1-1	CASSQNLGRDANTEAFF	TGCGCCAGCAGCCAAAATTTAGGCCGGGACGCGAACACTGAAGCTTTCTTT
.	TRBV5-1	.	TRBJ1-1	CASRVQLNTEAFF	TGCGCCAGCAGGGTACAATTGAACACTGAAGCTTTCTTT
.	TRBV20-1	.	TRBJ2-7	CSARDPSRPYEQYF	TGCAGTGCTAGAGATCCCTCGCGGCCCTACGAGCAGTACTTC
.	TRBV7-3	.	TRBJ2-6	CASSFTGPGANDLNF	TGTGCCAGCAGCTTCACAGGTCCTGGGGCCAACGACCTGAACTTC
.	TRBV7-2	.	TRBJ1-1	CASTPAPNTEATF	TGTGCCAGCACCCCGGCCCCGAACACTGAAGCTACCTTC
few	TRBV7-3	.	TRBJ2-1	CASSLRGGAYNEQFF	TGTGCCAGCAGCTTAAGGGGGGGCGCATACAATGAGCAGTTCTTC
many	TRBV10-2	.	TRBJ2-1	CASSEWKEGDNEQFF	TGCGCCAGCAGTGAGTGGAAGGAAGGGGACAATGAGCAGTTCTTC
.	TRBV12-3/TRBV12-4	.	TRBJ2-2	CASRGIRAPNTGELYF	TGTGCCAGTCGGGGCATCCGGGCCCCGAACACCGGTGAGCTGTATTTT
.	TRBV28	.	TRBJ2-7	CASKNSREQYF	TGTGCCAGCAAGAACTCTCGGGAGCAGTACTTC
few	TRBV12-3/TRBV12-4	TRBD1	TRBJ2-3	CASSYRGRNTDTQYF	TGTGCCAGCAGTTACAGGGGGCGCAACACAGATACGCAGTATTTT